The 21 T cell receptor beta chains presented below share a single source sample, sequenced in a study of cytotoxic CD8 clonotypes in ibrutinib-treated CLL. Clones were read by immunoSEQ multiplex PCR, and TCRdb kept only the in-frame ones, dropping some. Among 150,000 to 200,000 clones listed, roughly 88% were seen once. The source material was PBMCs, sampled at disease progression, from a patient treated with ibrutinib. The receptors originated from a human donor with chronic lymphocytic leukemia.

The rearrangement joins TRBV11-3 to TRBJ1-4; TRBD1 agrees at 8 bases. The germline V gene has CDR1 SGHNT and CDR2 YENEEA. This CDR3 comprises 15 residues. The J segment lost 7 bases and the V segment lost 5 bases, leaving 9 bases of the junction unmatched. The CDR3 is CASSLGQGRGEKLFF. In nucleotides, the CDR3 is TGTGCCAGCAGCCTAGGACAGGGTCGGGGTGAAAAACTGTTTTTT.

The chain links TRBV7-9 to TRBJ2-2; 8 bases align to TRBD2. This CDR3 has 15 residues. Unmatched junction bases numbered 6, after V lost 5 bases and J lost 4 bases. Looked up from germline, CDR1 is SEHNR and CDR2 is FQNEAQ (reference sequence). CDR3 bases: TGTGCCAGCAGCCCAGGGACTAGAGGCACCGGGGAGCTGTTTTTT. Translated, it gives CASSPGTRGTGELFF.

The rearrangement joins TRBV11-2 to TRBJ2-4; TRBD2 matches 8 bases. V lost 4 bases to trimming and J lost 0 bases; unmatched junction nucleotides: 8. CDR3 length equals 17 residues. CDR1 is SGHAT and CDR2 is FQNNGV in the germline V gene. CDR3 in amino acids: CASSSQGSGIAKNIQYF. The DNA for the CDR3 is TGTGCCAGCAGCTCCCAGGGTAGCGGGATAGCCAAAAACATTCAGTACTTC.

This clone was seen a few times. This chain uses TRBV5-1 with TRBJ2-2, with TRBD2 matching over 7 bases. Germline lookup yields CDR1 SGHRS and CDR2 YFSETQ. CDR3 size: 15 residues. V shed 3 bases, J shed 3 bases, and the junction held 5 bases outside the gene matches. The CDR3 loop reads CASSSWGLYTGELFF. The CDR3 coding sequence is TGCGCCAGCAGCTCGTGGGGACTATACACCGGGGAGCTGTTTTTT. Full variable domain (outside the CDR3, taken from reference TRBV5-1 and TRBJ2-2): KAGVTQTPRYLIKTRGQQVTLSCSPISGHRSVSWYQQTPGQGLQFLFEYFSETQRNKGNFPGRFSGRQFSNSRSEMNVSTLELGDSALYLCASSSWGLYTGELFFGEGSRLTVL.

This clone was seen once. The chain uses TRBV19 and TRBJ1-2; D not resolved. This CDR3 spans 12 amino acids. Germline V gene lookup returns CDR1 LNHDA and CDR2 SQIVND (reference sequence). The V gene lost 3 bases and the J gene lost 3 bases, with 5 bases spanning the gap. CDR3 coding DNA: TGTGCCAGTAGTATGAAAGACTATGGCTACACCTTC. Residues: CASSMKDYGYTF. Based on the CDR3 plus reference TRBV19 and TRBJ1-2, the full variable domain is DGGITQSPKYLFRKEGQNVTLSCEQNLNHDAMYWYRQDPGQGLRLIYYSQIVNDFQKGDIAEGYSVSREKKESFPLTVTSAQKNPTAFYLCASSMKDYGYTFGSGTRLTVV.

The chain employs TRBV20-1 and TRBJ2-3; D is unresolved. This CDR3 has 11 residues. Trimming removed 3 bases at V and 2 bases at J, with 3 bases between. Germline CDR1 DFQATT, CDR2 SNEGSKA (reference sequence). The CDR3 is CSASLTDTQYF. Here the CDR3 DNA reads TGCAGTGCTAGTCTCACAGATACGCAGTATTTT.

The chain uses TRBV7-2 and TRBJ2-5; TRBD2 aligns across 8 bases. This CDR3 contains 16 residues. Germline V gives CDR1 SGHTA, CDR2 FQGNSA. Germline trimming cut 7 bases from V and 5 bases from J; bases unmatched to any gene: 15. The CDR3 is CASTDRGEAGVETQYF. The DNA of the CDR3 is TGTGCCAGCACCGATAGGGGGGAAGCGGGAGTGGAGACCCAGTACTTC.

Comment on this clone: Other nucleotide sequences in the sample specify the same CDR3. V and J are TRBV7-2 and TRBJ2-1, with TRBD2 matching over 7 bases. This CDR3 has 15 amino acids. Trimming at V came to 1 base and at J to 3 bases, leaving 3 bases not matched to a gene. The germline gives CDR1 SGHTA, CDR2 FQGNSA. The CDR3 here is CASSLGAGVYNEQFF. DNA of the CDR3: TGTGCCAGCAGCTTAGGGGCGGGAGTCTACAATGAGCAGTTCTTC.

J is TRBJ2-3 and V is TRBV5-1, with D tentatively TRBD2 (5 bases). Germline CDR1 and CDR2: SGHRS and YFSETQ. V lost 4 bases and J lost 2, with 14 bases in between. This CDR3 is built from 15 residues. The CDR3 sequence is CASSMDFKPTDTQYF. DNA for the CDR3: TGCGCCAGCAGCATGGACTTCAAACCCACAGATACGCAGTATTTT.

V gene TRBV7-9 combines with J gene TRBJ1-1; D remains unclear. Deletions cut 5 bases from V and 2 bases from J, with 15 bases between. Germline V lookup: CDR1 SEHNR, CDR2 FQNEAQ (reference sequence). This CDR3 is 15 amino acids long. The CDR3, as DNA: TGTGCCAGCAGCCCCCCCACGGGGAGAAACACTGAAGCTTTCTTT. It yields the protein CASSPPTGRNTEAFF.

The V gene is TRBV27, the J gene TRBJ2-1; D is undetermined. The CDR3 contains 15 residues. Trimming cost V 0 bases and J 6 bases, with 12 bases left between them. Germline CDR1 MNHEY, CDR2 SMNVEV (reference sequence). The DNA of the CDR3 is TGTGCCAGCAGTTTATCTTGGCCCACCCCCAATGAGCAGTTCTTC. It specifies CASSLSWPTPNEQFF.

The V gene is TRBV19, the J gene TRBJ2-3, with D maybe TRBD1 (6 bases). Germline loops: CDR1 LNHDA, CDR2 SQIVND (reference sequence). Trimming took 6 bases from V and 1 from J, leaving 14 bases between them. There are 15 residues in the CDR3. CDR3 amino acids: CASSYRDTRTDTQYF. The CDR3 DNA sequence: TGTGCCAGTAGCTACCGGGACACTCGCACAGATACGCAGTATTTT.

The rearrangement joins TRBV15 to TRBJ2-1, with 11 bases fitting TRBD2. The CDR3 is 19 residues long. Germline CDR1 is LNHNV and CDR2 is YYDKDF (reference sequence). With V trimmed by 0 bases and J by 2 bases, 9 bases remained unmatched. The CDR3 spells CATSRDSRLAGWAYNEQFF. CDR3 in DNA: TGTGCCACCAGCAGAGATTCAAGACTAGCGGGATGGGCCTACAATGAGCAGTTCTTC.

CDR3 protein: CSVEETSGSSYNEQFF. The CDR3, as DNA: TGCAGCGTTGAAGAGACTAGCGGTAGCTCCTACAATGAGCAGTTCTTC. The V and J genes are TRBV29-1 and TRBJ2-1; 9 bases are a match to TRBD2. The germline V gene has CDR1 SQVTM and CDR2 ANQGSEA. CDR3 size: 16 residues. The junction had 3 bases not matched to a gene; V was cut back by 0 bases and J by 0 bases.

This clone appeared a few times. The chain's CDR3 is CAWSARGRYGELFF. CDR3 sequence (DNA): TGTGCCTGGAGTGCACGCGGGAGGTACGGGGAGCTGTTTTTT. The J gene is TRBJ2-2, the V gene TRBV30; 8 bases line up with TRBD2. Germline V gene lookup returns CDR1 GTSNPN and CDR2 SVGIG (reference sequence). The CDR3 spans 14 residues. After removal of 1 base from V and 7 bases from J, the junction contained 5 bases not matched to a gene. The full variable domain, its missing parts supplied by reference TRBV30 and TRBJ2-2, is SQTIHQWPATLVQPVGSPLSLECTVEGTSNPNLYWYRQAAGRGLQLLFYSVGIGQISSEVPQNLSASRPQDRQFILSSKKLLLSDSGFYLCAWSARGRYGELFFGEGSRLTVL.

This clone showed up just once. The V call is TRBV20-1, the J call TRBJ2-3; no clear D. The V end lost 6 bases, the J end lost 6 bases, and 7 bases lay between the germline ends. The CDR3 sequence is 10 residues long. Germline V gene lookup returns CDR1 DFQATT and CDR2 SNEGSKA (reference sequence). This chain's CDR3 is CSARSDTQYF. DNA of the CDR3: TGCAGTGCCAGATCGGATACGCAGTATTTT.

The chain is built from TRBV7-9 and TRBJ2-5; the D call may be TRBD1 or TRBD2 (6 bases each). CDR3 length equals 17 residues. Trimming removed 6 bases at V and 5 bases at J, with 25 bases between. Germline CDR1 reads SEHNR; CDR2 reads FQNEAQ (reference sequence). Here the CDR3 reads CASRGQSRGVSDETQYF. The CDR3 DNA reads TGTGCCAGCAGAGGTCAAAGTAGGGGGGTTTCGGATGAGACCCAGTACTTC.

Points on this clone: A junction end diverges from the germline sequence, so it may reflect a read error. CDR3 amino acids: CASSRTGTGLLNEQFF. The DNA for the CDR3 is TGTGCTAGCAGCCGAACCGGGACAGGGTTGCTCAATGAGCAGTTCTTC. This chain uses TRBV7-7 with TRBJ2-1; 9 positions match TRBD1. Germline CDR1 SSHAT, CDR2 FNYEAQ (reference sequence). The CDR3 has 16 residues.

The chain carries TRBV18 and TRBJ1-2; 8 nucleotides match TRBD1. This CDR3 is 18 amino acids long. V was pared by 4 bases and J by 0 bases, with 13 bases of the junction left unmatched. Germline CDR1 is KGHSH and CDR2 is LQKENI. The CDR3 spells CASSRGDRGVRSNYGYTF. In DNA, the CDR3 is TGTGCCAGCTCACGAGGAGACAGGGGCGTGAGGTCTAACTATGGCTACACCTTC.

The genes are TRBV7-9 and TRBJ1-4, with D perhaps TRBD1 (6 bases). The V end lost 4 bases, the J end lost 6 bases, and 12 bases lay between the germline ends. CDR1 is SEHNR, CDR2 FQNEAQ, per germline (reference sequence). The CDR3 loop spans 14 amino acids. The CDR3 DNA reads as TGTGCCAGCAGCTCGGACAGCTACGATGAAAAACTGTTTTTT. Translating gives CASSSDSYDEKLFF.

The chain recombines TRBV28 with TRBJ1-5, with unresolved D. CDR3 length: 14 residues. With 4 bases removed from V and 8 bases from J, the gap between germline ends came to 15 bases. CDR1 and CDR2 from the germline V gene are MDHEN and SYDVKM. The CDR3 bases are TGTGCCAGCAGTTCCACTCCTGGGCTAGAGCCCCAGCATTTT. Its protein is CASSSTPGLEPQHF.